The next 30 T cell receptor beta chains were all read from a single sample in a study of blood T cell repertoires in COVID-19. The table came from immunoSEQ multiplex PCR; TCRdb's copy has only in-frame clones and leaves some out. The sample lists 410,000 or so clones; 70% to 90% were seen once. The sample taken for sequencing was peripheral blood. All receptors come from a woman aged 40 to 55 with COVID-19, enrolled during active disease.

This clone was observed a few times. This chain uses TRBV3-1 (or the pseudogene TRBV3-2) with TRBJ2-3; 11 nucleotides agree with TRBD2. The trim removed 3 bases at V and 0 bases at J, leaving 5 bases unmatched. Germline loops: CDR1 LGHDT, CDR2 YNNKEL (reference sequence). This CDR3 is built from 17 residues. CDR3 loop: CASSHTLAGGSTDTQYF. DNA for the CDR3: TGTGCCAGCAGCCATACCCTAGCGGGGGGCAGCACAGATACGCAGTATTTT.

The CDR3 is CASRGGTNQPQHF. The CDR3 nucleotides are TGTGCCAGCCGGGGGGGAACAAATCAGCCCCAGCATTTT. This chain uses TRBV6-5 with TRBJ1-5; D is perhaps TRBD1 (5 bases). Between the trimmed V and J ends, which lost 8 bases and 4 bases, there was a span of 12 bases. The CDR3 length is 13 residues. Germline V gives CDR1 MNHEY, CDR2 SVGAGI.

The CDR3 nucleotides are TGTGCCAGCTCACCACAATCAGGAACTGAAGCTTTCTTT. It is translated as CASSPQSGTEAFF. The chain carries TRBV18 and TRBJ1-1; D is undetermined. Per the germline V gene, CDR1 is KGHSH and CDR2 is LQKENI. This CDR3 is 13 amino acids long. The V gene lost 1 base and the J gene lost 5 bases, with 8 bases spanning the gap. Using reference TRBV18 and TRBJ1-1 for the parts outside the CDR3, the full variable domain is NAGVMQNPRHLVRRRGQEARLRCSPMKGHSHVYWYRQLPEEGLKFMVYLQKENIIDESGMPKERFSAEFPKEGPSILRIQQVVRGDSAAYFCASSPQSGTEAFFGQGTRLTVV.

This clone occurred once. The rearrangement uses TRBV12-3 or TRBV12-4 and TRBJ1-2; D remains ambiguous. CDR3 length equals 11 residues. Trimming pared 5 bases from V and 5 bases from J, leaving 6 bases between. This CDR3 is CASSPQYGYTF. The CDR3 DNA is TGTGCCAGCAGTCCCCAGTATGGCTACACCTTC.

The chain uses TRBV4-3 and TRBJ2-1, with unresolved D. The CDR3 loop spans 12 amino acids. The germline CDR1 and CDR2 sequences are LGHNA and YSLEER. Trimming left V 2 bases short and J 7 bases short, with 6 bases between. Written as DNA, the CDR3 is TGCGCCAGCAGCCAATTCGTAAATGAGCAGTTCTTC. It codes for CASSQFVNEQFF.

The chain is built from TRBV9 and TRBJ2-2; 8 nucleotides align to TRBD1. CDR1 and CDR2 (germline): SGDLS, YYNGEE. The CDR3 covers 16 residues. J was trimmed by 6 bases and V by 6 bases; bases with no gene match: 13. In DNA, the CDR3 is TGTGCCAGCATCCCAGGACAGGGCGTCCGGTCCGGGGAGCTGTTTTTT. It translates to CASIPGQGVRSGELFF.

V usage is TRBV24-1 and J usage is TRBJ1-1; 8 nucleotides agree with TRBD1. Looked up from germline, CDR1 is KGHDR and CDR2 is SFDVKD. V was clipped by 9 bases and J by 4 bases; unmatched bases: 12. The CDR3 length is 15 residues. The CDR3 region has the DNA TGTGCCACCTCTACCGGGACAGGTGACCTCACTGAAGCTTTCTTT. This encodes CATSTGTGDLTEAFF.

The J gene is TRBJ1-1, the V gene TRBV27; D is perhaps TRBD1 (5 bases). The germline gives CDR1 MNHEY, CDR2 SMNVEV (reference sequence). This CDR3 is built from 13 residues. The CDR3 protein is CGRRGDFYTEAFF. The CDR3 nucleotides read TGTGGGAGGAGGGGCGATTTTTACACTGAAGCTTTCTTT.

This chain uses TRBV30 with TRBJ1-6; D is ambiguous. V lost 3 bases, J lost 10 bases, and 13 bases lay in between. The CDR3 covers 13 residues. Germline-derived CDR1 and CDR2 are GTSNPN and SVGIG (reference sequence). The CDR3 sequence: CAWRTGDLSPLHF. The DNA for the CDR3 is TGTGCCTGGAGAACCGGGGATCTATCACCCCTCCACTTT.

The CDR3 sequence is CASSLAGSGIGNTIYF. The CDR3 DNA sequence: TGTGCCAGCAGCTTAGCGGGATCAGGGATAGGAAACACCATATATTTT. V is TRBV7-2 and J is TRBJ1-3; perhaps TRBD1 as D (5 bases). The length of the CDR3 is 16 residues. The ends were cut back, 0 bases at V and 4 bases at J, with 13 bases in the middle. Germline V gives CDR1 SGHTA, CDR2 FQGNSA.

The V gene is TRBV5-1, the J gene TRBJ2-1, with no clear D. V lost 4 bases and J 8 bases, leaving 10 bases between the germline ends. Germline V CDR1 and CDR2: SGHRS, YFSETQ. The CDR3 sequence is 12 residues long. The CDR3: CASSLPSDEQFF. In nucleotides, the CDR3 is TGCGCCAGCAGCCTCCCTTCGGATGAGCAGTTCTTC.

This clone was observed a single time. V usage is TRBV9 and J usage is TRBJ1-5; D remains ambiguous. Germline V gene lookup returns CDR1 SGDLS and CDR2 YYNGEE. This CDR3 comprises 14 residues. Trimming cost V 3 bases and J 0 bases, with 7 bases left between them. Written as DNA, the CDR3 is TGTGCCAGCAGCGCCGCGGGTAGCAATCAGCCCCAGCATTTT. Translated, it gives CASSAAGSNQPQHF.

This clone was observed once. The chain recombines TRBV5-1 with TRBJ2-3; 13 nucleotides agree with TRBD2. Germline CDR1 is SGHRS and CDR2 is YFSETQ. The J segment lost 3 bases and the V segment lost 5 bases, leaving 12 bases of the junction unmatched. The CDR3 extends over 18 amino acids. The CDR3 reads CASRLYPGLAGETDTQYF. The CDR3 DNA follows: TGCGCCAGCAGGTTGTACCCCGGACTAGCGGGAGAGACAGATACGCAGTATTTT.

V usage is TRBV18 and J usage is TRBJ2-5, with 10 bases identical to TRBD1. CDR3 size: 15 residues. Germline CDR1 is KGHSH and CDR2 is LQKENI. The V segment lost 2 bases and the J segment 2 bases; nucleotides outside the gene matches: 2. This CDR3 reads CASSPWGQGQETQYF. CDR3 coding DNA: TGTGCCAGCTCACCATGGGGACAGGGGCAAGAGACCCAGTACTTC.

This chain connects TRBV7-8 to TRBJ1-1, with D tentatively TRBD1 (5 bases). There are 14 residues in the CDR3. Germline values: CDR1 SGHVS, CDR2 FQNEAQ. Between the trimmed V and J ends, which lost 8 bases and 1 base, there was a span of 14 bases. The CDR3 loop is CASATQGGNTEAFF. CDR3 sequence (DNA): TGTGCCAGCGCCACCCAGGGAGGGAACACTGAAGCTTTCTTT.

The CDR3 loop reads CASSLRQGYTEAFF. DNA of the CDR3: TGCGCCAGCAGCCTCCGACAGGGCTACACTGAAGCTTTCTTT. The chain employs TRBV4-3 and TRBJ1-1; TRBD1 agrees at 7 bases. CDR1 LGHNA and CDR2 YSLEER come from the germline V gene. The CDR3 loop spans 14 amino acids. J gave up 3 bases and V 4 bases, and 5 bases lay outside the gene matches.

This chain connects TRBV7-9 to TRBJ1-1; D gene unclear. The CDR3 contains 13 residues. V lost 1 base, J lost 4 bases, and 7 bases lay in between. CDR1 is SEHNR and CDR2 is FQNEAQ in the germline V gene (reference sequence). CDR3 sequence (DNA): TGTGCCAGCAGCTTAGGGTGGAGCACTGAAGCTTTCTTT. It encodes CASSLGWSTEAFF. The whole variable domain, remainder taken from reference TRBV7-9 and TRBJ1-1, is DTGVSQNPRHKITKRGQNVTFRCDPISEHNRLYWYRQTLGQGPEFLTYFQNEAQLEKSRLLSDRFSAERPKGSFSTLEIQRTEQGDSAMYLCASSLGWSTEAFFGQGTRLTVV.

The chain combines TRBV4-1 with TRBJ1-2, with D tentatively TRBD1 (5 bases). Trimming cost V 1 base and J 8 bases, with 11 bases left between them. Germline CDR1 MGHRA, CDR2 YSYEKL. The CDR3 loop spans 13 amino acids. This CDR3 is CASSQVSGRGYTF. CDR3 sequence (DNA): TGCGCCAGCAGCCAAGTATCAGGGCGGGGCTACACCTTC.

About this clone itself: Other DNA sequences in the sample encode the same CDR3. V and J are TRBV28 and TRBJ1-2; D gene uncertain. Trimming shortened V by 2 bases and J by 2 bases, and 6 bases separated the two germline ends. The CDR3 is 13 residues long. CDR1 is MDHEN, CDR2 SYDVKM, per germline. The CDR3 coding sequence is TGTGCCAGCAGTTTACCGGTGAACTATGGCTACACCTTC. This translates into CASSLPVNYGYTF.

This chain joins TRBV18 and TRBJ1-3, with D possibly TRBD1 on 6 matching bases. This CDR3 contains 15 residues. The germline V and J ends were trimmed by 0 bases and 4 bases, with 10 bases remaining between them. CDR1 and CDR2 from the germline V gene are KGHSH and LQKENI. The CDR3 DNA is TGTGCCAGCTCACCACCCGGGGGGCTCGGAAACACCATATATTTT. This sequence encodes CASSPPGGLGNTIYF.

In its sample, this clone was seen a few times. The rearrangement uses TRBV28 and TRBJ1-4; 7 positions match TRBD1. With 5 bases clipped from V and 4 bases from J, the junction kept 7 bases outside the gene matches. The CDR3 contains 15 residues. Germline CDR1 is MDHEN and CDR2 is SYDVKM. DNA for the CDR3: TGTGCCAGCAGTGGCGGACAGGCCCTTAATGAAAAACTGTTTTTT. Translated, it gives CASSGGQALNEKLFF.

This chain connects TRBV4-3 to TRBJ2-5; possibly TRBD1 for D (5 bases). Trimming removed 0 bases from V and 2 bases from J, with 10 bases in between. The CDR3 sequence is 15 residues long. Germline loops: CDR1 LGHNA, CDR2 YSLEER. The CDR3: CASSQEGRRQETQYF. For the CDR3, the DNA is TGCGCCAGCAGCCAAGAGGGGCGCCGACAAGAGACCCAGTACTTC.

This clone appeared once. This chain joins TRBV4-1 and TRBJ2-1; D perhaps matches TRBD1 (5 bases). The CDR3 consists of 16 residues. The V and J ends lost 0 bases and 6 bases respectively, with 15 bases between them. Germline V gene sequence: CDR1 MGHRA, CDR2 YSYEKL. In DNA form, the CDR3 reads TGCGCCAGCAGCCAAGATTTGTCACCAGGGCGCAATGAGCAGTTCTTC. Amino acids: CASSQDLSPGRNEQFF.

This chain joins TRBV6-5 and TRBJ2-7; possible D gene TRBD1, 5 bases. This CDR3 contains 15 residues. Germline V gene sequence: CDR1 MNHEY, CDR2 SVGAGI. The V end was cut by 7 bases, the J end by 4 bases, with 20 bases between. The CDR3 DNA reads TGTGCCAGCACTCCCCCGGGCAGGGAAGCATACGAGCAGTACTTC. This translates into CASTPPGREAYEQYF.

The chain's CDR3 is CASSNDRGSYEQYF. The CDR3 DNA sequence: TGTGCCAGTAGTAACGACAGGGGGTCCTACGAGCAGTACTTC. V gene TRBV19 combines with J gene TRBJ2-7, with 9 bases aligning to TRBD1. V trimming: 4 bases; J trimming: 1 base; junction bases outside the gene matches: 2. The germline CDR1 and CDR2 sequences are LNHDA and SQIVND (reference sequence). This CDR3 spans 14 amino acids.

The V gene is TRBV30, the J gene TRBJ1-1; a possible D gene is TRBD1 (6 bases). With 4 bases removed from V and 5 bases from J, the gap between germline ends came to 14 bases. This CDR3 spans 13 amino acids. The germline CDR1 and CDR2 sequences are GTSNPN and SVGIG (reference sequence). The CDR3 coding sequence is TGTGCCTGGACCCTCGAGGGGGTTACTGAAGCTTTCTTT. Protein sequence: CAWTLEGVTEAFF.

The V call is TRBV6-5, the J call TRBJ1-2, with TRBD1 matching over 9 bases. CDR1 and CDR2 from the germline V gene are MNHEY and SVGAGI. There are 14 residues in the CDR3. The V segment lost 7 bases and the J segment 2 bases; nucleotides outside the gene matches: 5. In DNA, the CDR3 is TGTGCCAGCACTAGGACAGGGGTGAACTATGGCTACACCTTC. It yields the protein CASTRTGVNYGYTF.

The chain couples TRBV6-6 to TRBJ2-5; D is possibly TRBD1 (6 bases). V lost 6 bases and J 5 bases, leaving 10 bases between the germline ends. Germline CDR1 MNHNY, CDR2 SVGAGI (reference sequence). This CDR3 is built from 12 residues. For the CDR3, the DNA is TGTGCCAGCAGAACAGGGAGCGAGACCCAGTACTTC. Its protein is CASRTGSETQYF.

The chain recombines TRBV27 with TRBJ1-2; possible D gene TRBD1, 6 bases. Trimming took 7 bases from V and 2 from J, leaving 14 bases between them. This CDR3 comprises 14 residues. Germline assignment: CDR1 MNHEY and CDR2 SMNVEV (reference sequence). The CDR3 DNA is TGTGCCAGCACCCCGAGGGGGACAAACTATGGCTACACCTTC. Translated, it gives CASTPRGTNYGYTF.

The chain has TRBV3-1 (or the pseudogene TRBV3-2) and TRBJ2-1; TRBD1 agrees at 10 bases. Germline CDR1 LGHDT, CDR2 YNNKEL (reference sequence). The CDR3 runs 17 residues. The J segment lost 5 bases and the V segment lost 0 bases, leaving 7 bases of the junction unmatched. Here the CDR3 DNA reads TGTGCCAGCAGCCAAGATGAGGGGGACAGGGGAGACAATGAGCAGTTCTTC. This translates into CASSQDEGDRGDNEQFF.